This record concerns one T cell receptor (beta chain) sequence. Antigen: not known. This entry is derived from a study of Ad26.COV2.S vaccination and SARS-CoV-2 variants. Study details: Recipients of Ad26.COV2.S got it intramuscularly, once or twice 56 days apart.

The treatment denotes: some 20 received Ad26.COV2.S at low or high dose, single or two shots; roughly 5 received placebo; per-sample allocation not given. Samples analyzed were those drawn on day 63 after the first vaccine or placebo injection. An Ad26 vector that expressed Wuhan-strain SARS-CoV-2 spike constituted the vaccine. This CDR3 spans 13 amino acids. Germline assignment: CDR1 KGHSH and CDR2 LQKENI. Between the trimmed V and J ends, which lost 4 bases and 8 bases, there was a span of 12 bases. Generated by immunoSEQ multiplex PCR, the TCRdb table keeps only in-frame clones and is missing some. The sample has 410,000 or so clones; 90% are singletons. Study-level findings and limits: Responses of T cells in total may have been underestimated by the TCR breadth and depth analyses.

Material: peripheral blood, obtained in a trial of Ad26.COV2.S vaccine versus placebo. The source of this sequence is a person between 18 and 59 years old who received the Ad26.COV2.S COVID-19 vaccine or a placebo. The J gene is TRBJ2-4, the V gene TRBV18; D tentatively fits TRBD1 or TRBD2 (5 bases each). The CDR3 spells CASSLLRDDIQYF. Here the CDR3 DNA reads TGTGCCAGCTCACTGCTCCGGGACGACATTCAGTACTTC.